This TCR beta chain comes out of a study of technical replicates of blood from a handful of donors. Assay: immunoSEQ multiplex PCR; the TCRdb copy retains only in-frame clones and omits some. The sample includes fewer than 80,000 clones, 85% to 90% of them seen just once. CDR3 length: 15 residues. Germline V gene data show CDR1 as MNHNY and CDR2 as SVGAGI (reference sequence). V dropped 4 bases and J dropped 0 bases, with 13 bases sitting between them. V usage is TRBV6-6 and J usage is TRBJ2-7; D might be TRBD1 (6 bases). The receptor's source is a human donor in good health. Some clones in this sample may be carry-over from other donors' samples. The specimen was PBMCs. This CDR3 is CASSSYRENSYEQYF. Here the CDR3 DNA reads TGTGCCAGCAGTTCGTACAGGGAGAACTCCTACGAGCAGTACTTC.